The following is a T cell receptor (beta chain) sequence with its context. Antigen unknown. This sample was included in a study of T cell repertoires in cytomegalovirus infection. Turning to the study itself: CMV infection together with matching HLA type was indicated by public TCR beta signatures. Findings and limits, study-wide: In two of eight donors, the top clonotype was HLA-C-restricted CMV-specific. Identification of carriers of CMV plus the relevant HLA was achieved through cumulative public TCR beta family frequency.

TCRdb passed the reads through MiXCR, listing each CDR3 protein once. The sample yields approximately 700,000 distinct CDR3 sequences, 35% seen once. The CDR3 is 14 residues long. V lost 7 bases, J lost 0 bases, and 5 bases stayed unmatched. The V gene's germline CDR1 is LNHDA and CDR2 SQIVND (reference sequence). The receptor was derived from a human donor in good health (CMV status not recorded). Some clones in this sample may be carry-over from other donors' samples. The rearrangement uses TRBV19 and TRBJ2-5; 7 nucleotides agree with TRBD1. Material for sequencing was PBMCs. The CDR3 sequence: CASKGGGYQETQYF. CDR3 bases: TGTGCCAGTAAAGGGGGCGGCTACCAAGAGACCCAGTACTTC.